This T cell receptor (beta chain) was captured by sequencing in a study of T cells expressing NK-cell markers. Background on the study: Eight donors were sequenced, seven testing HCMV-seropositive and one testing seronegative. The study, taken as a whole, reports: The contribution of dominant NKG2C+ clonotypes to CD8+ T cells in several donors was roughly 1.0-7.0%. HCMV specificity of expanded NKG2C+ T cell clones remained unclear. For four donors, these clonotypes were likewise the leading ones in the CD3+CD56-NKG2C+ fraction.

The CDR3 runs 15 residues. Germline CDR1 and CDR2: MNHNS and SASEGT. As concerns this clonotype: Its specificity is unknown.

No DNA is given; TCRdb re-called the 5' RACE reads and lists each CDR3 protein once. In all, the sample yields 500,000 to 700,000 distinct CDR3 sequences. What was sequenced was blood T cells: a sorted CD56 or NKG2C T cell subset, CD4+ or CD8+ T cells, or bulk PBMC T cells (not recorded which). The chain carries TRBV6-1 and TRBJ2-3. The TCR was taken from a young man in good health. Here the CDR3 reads CASASLGENTDTQYF.